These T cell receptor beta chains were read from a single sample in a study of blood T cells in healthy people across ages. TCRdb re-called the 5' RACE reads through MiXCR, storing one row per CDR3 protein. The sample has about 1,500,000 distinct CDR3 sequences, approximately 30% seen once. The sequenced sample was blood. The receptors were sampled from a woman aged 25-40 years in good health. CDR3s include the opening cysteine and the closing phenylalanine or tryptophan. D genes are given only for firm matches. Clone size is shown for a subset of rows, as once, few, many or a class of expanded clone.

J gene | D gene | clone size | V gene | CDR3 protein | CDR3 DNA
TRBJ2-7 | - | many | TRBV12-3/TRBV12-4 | CASSRAPTYEQYF | TGTGCCAGCAGTCGCGCCCCCACCTACGAGCAGTACTTC
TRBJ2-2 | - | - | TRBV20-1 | CSASLRGARTGELFF | TGCAGTGCTAGTCTCCGGGGAGCTAGGACCGGGGAGCTGTTTTTT
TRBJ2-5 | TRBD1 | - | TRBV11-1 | CASSLARTGVHEQYF | TGTGCCAGCAGCTTAGCACGGACAGGGGTGCATGAGCAGTACTTC
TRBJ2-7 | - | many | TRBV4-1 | CASSQGHNEQYF | TGCGCCAGCAGCCAGGGGCACAACGAGCAGTACTTC
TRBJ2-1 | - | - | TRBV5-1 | CASSGAASEQFF | TGCGCCAGCAGCGGGGCTGCCAGCGAGCAGTTCTTC
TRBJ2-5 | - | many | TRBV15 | CATSRAPSQETQYF | TGTGCCACCAGCAGAGCCCCGTCCCAAGAGACCCAGTACTTC
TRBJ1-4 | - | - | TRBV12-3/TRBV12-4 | CASSSGTSATNEKLFF | TGTGCCAGCAGTTCCGGGACATCGGCAACTAATGAAAAACTGTTTTTT
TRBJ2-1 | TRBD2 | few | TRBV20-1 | CSARATSGRWPNEQFF | TGCAGTGCTAGAGCGACTAGCGGGAGATGGCCCAATGAGCAGTTCTTC
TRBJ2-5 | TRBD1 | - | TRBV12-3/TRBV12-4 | CASSLPGQAPRTQYF | TGTGCCAGCAGTTTACCGGGACAGGCCCCAAGGACCCAGTACTTC
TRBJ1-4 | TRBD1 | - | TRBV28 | CASTFGTGNEKLFF | TGTGCCAGCACCTTCGGGACAGGGAATGAAAAACTGTTTTTT
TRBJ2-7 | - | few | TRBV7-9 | CASSGRAESSYEQYF | TGTGCCAGCAGCGGGCGGGCGGAAAGCTCCTACGAGCAGTACTTC
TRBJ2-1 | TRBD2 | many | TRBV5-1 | CASSSGTMRDNEQFF | TGCGCCAGCAGCTCCGGGACTATGCGAGACAATGAGCAGTTCTTC
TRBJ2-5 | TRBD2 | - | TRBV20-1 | CSAPKTSAPYQETQYF | TGCAGTGCTCCTAAGACTAGCGCACCGTACCAAGAGACCCAGTACTTC
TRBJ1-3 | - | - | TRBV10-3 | CAIMKGYSGNTIYF | TGTGCCATCATGAAGGGGTACTCTGGAAACACCATATATTTT
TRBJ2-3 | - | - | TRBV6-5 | CASRKGVIRYF | TGTGCCAGCAGAAAGGGGGTGATTCGGTATTTT
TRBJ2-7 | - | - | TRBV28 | CASSLVGANCHEQYF | TGTGCCAGCAGTTTAGTGGGGGCCAATTGCCACGAGCAGTACTTC
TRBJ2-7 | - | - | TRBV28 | CASRFPLGSNEQYF | TGTGCCAGCAGGTTCCCCCTGGGATCGAACGAGCAGTACTTC
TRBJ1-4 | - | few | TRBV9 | CASSVTGAEKLFF | TGTGCCAGCAGCGTAACCGGGGCGGAAAAACTGTTTTTT